In this sample, the clone carrying this TCR beta chain turned up once. This CDR3 is 13 amino acids long. The germline V gene has CDR1 GTSNPN and CDR2 SVGIG (reference sequence). Deletions cut 7 bases from V and 0 bases from J, with 10 bases between. These data are taken from a study of cytomegalovirus exposure and HLA in healthy donors. A multiplex PCR was run with 60 Vbeta primers and 13 Jbeta primers. Profiled with immunoSEQ multiplex PCR; TCRdb holds only in-frame clones, not every one. The repertoire holds fewer than 200,000 clones, with 75% to 80% as singletons. The sequence derives from a female donor in good health and CMV-seronegative. The rearrangement uses TRBV30 and TRBJ2-4; no definite D call. The material sequenced was PBMCs. The CDR3 region is CAYRKLAKNIQYF. The DNA of the CDR3 is TGTGCCTACAGAAAATTAGCCAAAAACATTCAGTACTTC.